These 9 T cell receptor beta chains came from one sample sequenced in a study of T cell repertoires in cytomegalovirus infection. From the reads, TCRdb called clonotypes with MiXCR, one entry per CDR3 protein. The table includes 85,000 to 130,000 distinct CDR3 sequences, less than 25% detected once. Input material: CD8+ T cells from PBMCs. The receptor source for this set is a human donor in good health (CMV status not recorded). Some clones in this sample may be carry-over from other donors' samples.

This clonotype was seen a few times. The J gene is TRBJ2-7, the V gene TRBV7-2; D remains unclear. The V gene lost 2 bases and the J gene lost 4 bases, with 6 bases spanning the gap. Germline lookup yields CDR1 SGHTA and CDR2 FQGNSA. The CDR3 sequence is 12 residues long. The CDR3 region is CASSLSTYEQYF. As DNA, the CDR3 is TGTGCCAGCAGCTTATCAACTTACGAGCAGTACTTC.

The chain employs TRBV6-4 and TRBJ2-3; D might be TRBD2 (6 bases). CDR1 is MRHNA and CDR2 is SNTAGT in the germline V gene. The CDR3 contains 14 residues. V was pared by 4 bases and J by 2 bases, with 10 bases between. The CDR3 DNA sequence: TGTGCCAGCAGTGCCTCTAGCGACACAGATACGCAGTATTTT. Residues: CASSASSDTDTQYF.

The rearrangement links TRBV7-9 to TRBJ2-7; 7 nucleotides align to TRBD1. This CDR3 is 13 amino acids long. Germline V gene lookup returns CDR1 SEHNR and CDR2 FQNEAQ (reference sequence). V lost 8 bases to trimming and J lost 4 bases; unmatched junction nucleotides: 8. DNA for the CDR3: TGTGCCAGCTCAGGGACAGCCAAGTACGAGCAGTACTTC. Translated: CASSGTAKYEQYF.

This clonotype was seen repeatedly, ten times or more. The chain carries TRBV7-3 and TRBJ2-5; D is ambiguous. The CDR3 is made up of 14 amino acids. Germline V gene lookup returns CDR1 SGHTA and CDR2 FQGTGA. Trimming removed 2 bases from V and 4 bases from J, with 11 bases in between. The CDR3 sequence: CASSLAAETETQYF. The CDR3 coding sequence is TGTGCCAGCAGCTTAGCGGCAGAAACAGAGACCCAGTACTTC.

The chain combines TRBV7-6 with TRBJ2-7, with a tentative D call TRBD1 (5 bases). CDR1 is SGHVS and CDR2 is FNYEAQ in the germline V gene. Trimming took 7 bases from V and 1 from J, leaving 14 bases between them. The CDR3 length is 14 residues. CDR3 in amino acids: CASTDRAGSYEQYF. Here the CDR3 DNA reads TGTGCCAGCACCGATAGGGCAGGGTCCTACGAGCAGTACTTC. Using reference TRBV7-6 and TRBJ2-7 for the parts outside the CDR3, the full variable domain is GAGVSQSPRYKVTKRGQDVALRCDPISGHVSLYWYRQALGQGPEFLTYFNYEAQQDKSGLPNDRFSAERPEGSISTLTIQRTEQRDSAMYRCASTDRAGSYEQYFGPGTRLTVT.

This clonotype was picked up a small number of times. This chain uses TRBV7-2 with TRBJ2-1; 7 bases are a match to TRBD1. There are 17 residues in the CDR3. Germline assignment: CDR1 SGHTA and CDR2 FQGNSA. V lost 5 bases and J lost 5; bases outside the gene matches: 15. The CDR3 here is CASSNLMETGINNEQFF. CDR3 coding DNA: TGTGCCAGCAGCAACCTCATGGAGACAGGGATAAACAATGAGCAGTTCTTC.

CDR3 loop: CSARDHVGNTEAFF. Written as DNA, the CDR3 is TGCAGTGCTAGAGATCATGTAGGGAACACTGAAGCTTTCTTT. The rearrangement uses TRBV20-1 and TRBJ1-1; D not certain. Trimming shortened V by 0 bases and J by 1 base, and 9 bases separated the two germline ends. The CDR3 length is 14 residues. The germline V gene encodes CDR1 DFQATT and CDR2 SNEGSKA (reference sequence).

There are many counts of this clonotype. The rearrangement uses TRBV11-2 and TRBJ1-1; D not certain. Trimming took 7 bases from V and 8 from J, leaving 11 bases between them. This CDR3 has 11 residues. CDR1 and CDR2 from the germline V gene are SGHAT and FQNNGV. The DNA for the CDR3 is TGTGCCAGCATCTCAGTTGCGGAAGCTTTCTTT. Protein sequence: CASISVAEAFF.

V usage is TRBV20-1 and J usage is TRBJ2-7; D gene uncertain. This CDR3 is built from 10 residues. Deletions cut 6 bases from V and 7 bases from J, with 10 bases between. From germline, CDR1 is DFQATT and CDR2 SNEGSKA (reference sequence). The CDR3 region is CSAHVKEQYF. The CDR3 DNA reads TGCAGTGCGCACGTCAAGGAGCAGTACTTC.